Sequencing of this TCR beta chain was carried out in a study of blood T cell repertoires in COVID-19. Study details: COVID-19 samples, acute and convalescent, were from the United States, Italy and Spain. From T cells, B-cell-depleted T cells, or PBMCs came the material, which was cDNA or gDNA.

The study recruited people aged roughly 18 to 95 years across more than 20 US areas. Two negative PCRs, clearance, or symptom resolution had been documented for recovered Cohort 3 donors. V trimming: 3 bases; J trimming: 5 bases; junction bases outside the gene matches: 9. The CDR3 loop spans 16 amino acids. Per the germline V gene, CDR1 is SNHLY and CDR2 is FYNNEI. The data were produced by immunoSEQ multiplex PCR, yet TCRdb's version contains in-frame clones alone and is incomplete. Among 150,000 or so clones listed, 84% were seen once. The specimen sequenced was PBMCs or T cells enriched from blood (not recorded which). The gene calls are TRBV2 and TRBJ1-5, with 8 bases aligning to TRBD1. This sequence was found in a woman between 50 and 59 years old who had recovered from COVID-19. The CDR3 reads CASSEGNRGYHQPQHF. In DNA form, the CDR3 reads TGTGCCAGCAGTGAGGGGAACAGGGGGTATCATCAGCCCCAGCATTTT.